This T cell receptor (beta chain) was recorded in a study of OX40 agonist ivuxolimab in advanced cancers. For the study at large: It was permissible to have had prior anti-PD-1, anti-PD-L1 or anti-CTLA-4 therapy, and about 40% had some.

Findings of the study overall: Some nonresponders likewise displayed low normalized T-cell clonal expansion. Patients who responded partially at 0.1-3.0 mg/kg showed clonal expansion ranking among the lowest. Relative to CD4+, CD8+ T cells held more expanded clones on average.

The junction had 1 base not matched to a gene; V was cut back by 3 bases and J by 3 bases. The germline V gene has CDR1 KGHSH and CDR2 LQKENI. This CDR3 is built from 14 residues. Method: immunoSEQ multiplex PCR; TCRdb's copy keeps in-frame clones and lacks some. The sample shows 25,000 to 35,000 clones, roughly four fifths of them seen only once. This clone was detected only once. The antigen remains undetermined. The receptor was derived from an adult with an advanced solid tumor such as melanoma, head and neck, liver or kidney cancer. The chain has TRBV18 and TRBJ1-4, with 7 nucleotides matching TRBD1. Sequenced here: CD4+ or CD8+ T cells sorted from blood, sampled in a trial of the OX40 agonist ivuxolimab. The CDR3 is CASSPQGANEKLFF. CDR3 coding DNA: TGTGCCAGCTCACCGCAGGGGGCTAATGAAAAACTGTTTTTT.